These T cell receptor beta chains were read from a single sample in a study of blood T cell repertoires in COVID-19. Assay: immunoSEQ multiplex PCR; the TCRdb copy retains only in-frame clones and omits some. Here the sample spans over 70,000 clones, nearly 80% being singletons. Specimen: peripheral blood. The receptors here all came from a man in his 70s with COVID-19, enrolled during active disease. Each CDR3 is given with its conserved first and last residue.

>TRBV6-2/TRBV6-3|TRBJ2-5
CASSHSGGDETQYF
>TRBV5-4|TRBJ1-1
CASSRGDTEAFF
>TRBV13|TRBJ1-2
CASSSPDPTIVYGYTF
>TRBV28|TRBJ2-7
CASSLSRTGRYEQYF
>TRBV3-1/TRBV3-2|TRBJ2-7
CASSQGRRGQGYEQYF
>TRBV4-3|TRBJ2-6
CASSLYVTASGANVLTF
>TRBV9|TRBJ1-4
CASSVDSEKLFF
>TRBV5-4|TRBJ2-7
CASSHGTGAGEQYF
>TRBV28|TRBJ2-7
CASSSAGITYPYEQYF
>TRBV18|TRBJ1-3
CASSWDRSNSGNTIYF
>TRBV5-4|TRBJ1-1
CASSLAITGLDTEAFF
>TRBV2|TRBJ2-3
CASSVVGGGTDTQYF
>TRBV2|TRBJ1-1
CATSGTGVVAEAFF
>TRBV5-1|TRBJ1-5
CASSPGEGRPNQPQHF
>TRBV11-3|TRBJ2-7
CASNLDSGGYEQYF
>TRBV6-2/TRBV6-3|TRBJ2-7
CASSLGRYEQYF
>TRBV3-1/TRBV3-2|TRBJ2-2
CASSPGGSGNTGELFF
>TRBV7-2|TRBJ1-5
CASSPRAGPQPQHF
>TRBV24-1|TRBJ2-2
CATQGGRRTGELFF
>TRBV6-5|TRBJ1-2
CASSRSGQGAGYTF
>TRBV28|TRBJ1-4
CASSSSGTGGEKLFF
>TRBV7-9|TRBJ1-1
CASSRVGVAEAFF
>TRBV5-6|TRBJ2-7
CASSHRGEQYF
>TRBV7-9|TRBJ1-1
CASIPTKQGIHTEAFF
>TRBV6-5|TRBJ1-3
CASSYSIGARNTIYF
>TRBV9|TRBJ1-5
CASSVDPSRGQPQHF
>TRBV2|TRBJ1-3
CASRVGQHSGNTIYF
>TRBV19|TRBJ1-1
CASSIDGRDTEAFF
>TRBV14|TRBJ2-7
CASSLTIRGSYEQYF
>TRBV7-9|TRBJ2-3
CASSFTGPSTDTQYF
>TRBV6-1|TRBJ1-2
CASSASGTGTRRGYGYTF
>TRBV14|TRBJ1-1
CASSQTSEWWNTEAFF
>TRBV7-2|TRBJ1-4
CASSLGGTAEKLFF
>TRBV30|TRBJ2-3
CAWSRGGGTDTQYF
>TRBV11-2|TRBJ2-7
CASSTGEVREQYF
>TRBV2|TRBJ1-4
CASRELNEKLFF
>TRBV30|TRBJ1-2
CAWSDQGLGYGYTF
>TRBV11-2|TRBJ1-2
CASSLDPRALYGYTF
>TRBV18|TRBJ1-1
CASSGGNTEAFF
>TRBV18|TRBJ1-2
CASSPPDSLHGYTF
>TRBV23-1|TRBJ1-1
CASSQGQGYPEAFF
>TRBV6-5|TRBJ2-2
CASRLTTGNTGELFF
>TRBV20-1|TRBJ1-1
CSASPPTGYTEAFF
>TRBV6-2/TRBV6-3|TRBJ1-3
CASSYISSGNTIYF
>TRBV3-1/TRBV3-2|TRBJ2-7
CASSQGFRLASEQYF